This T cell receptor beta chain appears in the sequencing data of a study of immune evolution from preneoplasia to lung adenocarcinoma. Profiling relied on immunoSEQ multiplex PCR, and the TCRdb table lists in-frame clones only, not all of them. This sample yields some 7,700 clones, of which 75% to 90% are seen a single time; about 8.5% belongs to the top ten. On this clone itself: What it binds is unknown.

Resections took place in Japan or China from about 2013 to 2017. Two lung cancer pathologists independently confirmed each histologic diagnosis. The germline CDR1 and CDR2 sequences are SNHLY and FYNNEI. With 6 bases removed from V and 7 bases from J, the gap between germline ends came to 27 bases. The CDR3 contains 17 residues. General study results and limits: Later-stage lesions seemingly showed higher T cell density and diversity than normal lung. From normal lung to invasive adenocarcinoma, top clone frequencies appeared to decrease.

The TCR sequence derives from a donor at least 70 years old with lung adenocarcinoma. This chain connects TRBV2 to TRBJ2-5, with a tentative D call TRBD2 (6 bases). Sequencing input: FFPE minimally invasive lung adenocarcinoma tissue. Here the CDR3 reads CASSGGGGTDLSRTQYF. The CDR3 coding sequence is TGTGCCAGCAGCGGCGGCGGCGGGACTGACCTGTCAAGGACCCAGTACTTC. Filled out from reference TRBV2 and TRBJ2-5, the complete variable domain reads EPEVTQTPSHQVTQMGQEVILRCVPISNHLYFYWYRQILGQKVEFLVSFYNNEISEKSEIFDDQFSVERPDGSNFTLKIRSTKLEDSAMYFCASSGGGGTDLSRTQYFGPGTRLLVL.